In its sample, the clone carrying this TCR beta chain was seen many times. The CDR3 extends over 15 amino acids. The J segment lost 7 bases and the V segment lost 2 bases, leaving 7 bases of the junction unmatched. Looked up from germline, CDR1 is LGHDT and CDR2 is YNNKEL (reference sequence). This entry comes from a study of T cells in Graves' hyperthyroidism and ophthalmopathy. About the research overall: Staff took peripheral blood when the initial diagnosis was made, before any treatment began.

Amplified TCR beta CDR3 regions derived from RNA transcripts. The primer set for the first-round RT-PCR of the TCR CDR3 was HTBI. TCRdb re-called the multiplex PCR reads through MiXCR, storing one row per CDR3 protein. The table includes hundreds of thousands of distinct CDR3 sequences, 13% detected once. The sequence came from a woman under 30 with Graves' hyperthyroidism. V is TRBV3-1 and J is TRBJ1-5, with 8 bases fitting TRBD1. Sequencing was performed on blood. The CDR3 nucleotides are TGTGCCAGCAGCCAATTCCAGGGGGCCGGACAGCCCCAGCATTTT. This encodes CASSQFQGAGQPQHF.